This TCR beta chain was sequenced during a study of blood T cells in healthy people across ages. This clonotype was seen a few times. Its antigen is unidentified. Combining a sample-barcoded 5' primer with a J-beta primer mix, a second PCR ran for about 7 to 11 cycles. Every cDNA molecule carried a tag from a template-switch adaptor bearing 12 random nucleotides. From the 5' RACE reads, TCRdb called clonotypes with MiXCR, one entry per CDR3 protein. This table has over 750,000 distinct CDR3 sequences, roughly 25% appearing once. Germline loops: CDR1 SGHDN, CDR2 FVKESK. V lost 1 base to trimming and J lost 3 bases, with 10 bases between them. The CDR3 contains 15 residues. Regarding the study as a whole: Among long-lived donors, naive CD4+ cells were more numerous and diversity higher than in aged donors. Strong correlation linked observed beta diversity and percent naive T cells.

The sample was also linked to a second study, of T cells of mothers and their children.

This sequence was found in a boy aged 5 to 17 in good health. Input material: blood. The V call is TRBV14, the J call TRBJ2-1; D may be TRBD1 (6 bases). CDR3 protein: CASSQGDKVYNEQFF. The CDR3 nucleotides read TGTGCCAGCAGCCAAGGGGACAAAGTCTACAATGAGCAGTTCTTC.